This entry lists 21 T cell receptor beta chains sequenced from one sample in a study of blood T cells in healthy people across ages. It was with a sample-barcoded 5' primer and a J-beta primer mix that a second PCR of about 7 to 12 cycles was run. TCRdb analysed the 5' RACE reads with MiXCR anew, one entry per CDR3 protein. The sample holds about 630,000 distinct CDR3 sequences, around a fifth seen once. The sequencing sample was made of blood. Receptor source: a man between 65 and 80 years old in good health.

The V call is TRBV12-3 or TRBV12-4, the J call TRBJ2-1; 14 bases agree with TRBD2. J was trimmed by 8 bases and V by 4 bases; bases with no gene match: 10. This CDR3 contains 17 residues. CDR3 amino acids: CASSSRLAGGPLHEQFF. The DNA of the CDR3 is TGTGCCAGCAGTTCCCGACTAGCGGGAGGGCCGCTCCATGAGCAGTTCTTC.

Concerning this clonotype itself: This may come from a read error, since a much larger clone is one base off. V gene TRBV7-2 combines with J gene TRBJ2-7; 13 bases fit TRBD2. The V segment lost 5 bases and the J segment 1 base; nucleotides outside the gene matches: 2. Germline CDR1 SGHTA, CDR2 FQGNSA. This CDR3 spans 15 amino acids. CDR3 amino acids: CASSKLAGGSYEQYF. DNA for the CDR3: TGTGCCAGCAGCAAACTAGCGGGAGGGTCCTACGAGCAGTACTTC. Drawing the rest from reference TRBV7-2 and TRBJ2-7, the complete variable domain is GAGVSQSPSNKVTEKGKDVELRCDPISGHTALYWYRQSLGQGLEFLIYFQGNSAPDKSGLPSDRFSAERTGGSVSTLTIQRTQQEDSAVYLCASSKLAGGSYEQYFGPGTRLTVT.

This chain uses TRBV20-1 with TRBJ2-2, with 11 nucleotides matching TRBD1. Trimming at V came to 6 bases and at J to 5 bases, leaving 2 bases not matched to a gene. The germline CDR1 and CDR2 sequences are DFQATT and SNEGSKA (reference sequence). The CDR3 loop spans 13 amino acids. The CDR3 spells CSAGTGGTGELFF. The CDR3 DNA reads TGCAGTGCCGGGACAGGGGGTACCGGGGAGCTGTTTTTT.

V is TRBV28 and J is TRBJ2-7; 9 nucleotides match TRBD1. CDR1 and CDR2 from the germline V gene are MDHEN and SYDVKM. The CDR3 is 16 amino acids. With 3 bases clipped from V and 4 bases from J, the junction kept 10 bases outside the gene matches. The CDR3 coding sequence is TGTGCCAGCAGTTTTGCCCACGGGACAGGGACTTACGAGCAGTACTTC. Its protein is CASSFAHGTGTYEQYF.

The chain couples TRBV5-1 to TRBJ1-4; D is possibly TRBD1 (5 bases). V lost 0 bases and J 4 bases, leaving 7 bases between the germline ends. This CDR3 region has 14 residues. Germline values: CDR1 SGHRS, CDR2 YFSETQ. CDR3 nucleotide sequence: TGCGCCAGCAGCTTGGCTGGGGGTAATGAAAAACTGTTTTTT. This encodes CASSLAGGNEKLFF.

The chain links TRBV3-1 to TRBJ2-7, with TRBD2 as a possible D gene (5 bases). V was clipped by 3 bases and J by 1 base, with 10 bases between them. This CDR3 contains 14 residues. Looked up from germline, CDR1 is LGHDT and CDR2 is YNNKEL (reference sequence). DNA for the CDR3: TGTGCCAGCAGCCACGAGGGTAGGTCCTACGAGCAGTACTTC. Encoded protein: CASSHEGRSYEQYF.

This clonotype has only a few counts. The gene calls are TRBV6-6 and TRBJ1-1; 9 positions agree with TRBD1. The length of the CDR3 is 14 residues. In germline, CDR1 is MNHNY, CDR2 SVGAGI (reference sequence). V shed 6 bases and J 6 bases; nucleotides not matched to a gene: 8. CDR3: CASRRPGQGSEAFF. CDR3 sequence (DNA): TGTGCCAGCAGAAGACCGGGACAGGGCTCTGAAGCTTTCTTT.

The genes are TRBV5-5 and TRBJ1-2; D unresolved. CDR3 length equals 15 residues. V shed 2 bases and J shed 1 base, with 12 bases lying between them. Germline values: CDR1 SGHKS, CDR2 YYEKEE (reference sequence). Written as DNA, the CDR3 is TGTGCCAGCAGCTTAAGCGCAGACCTTAACTATGGCTACACCTTC. Translation: CASSLSADLNYGYTF. Drawing the rest from reference TRBV5-5 and TRBJ1-2, the complete variable domain is DAGVTQSPTHLIKTRGQQVTLRCSPISGHKSVSWYQQVLGQGPQFIFQYYEKEERGRGNFPDRFSARQFPNYSSELNVNALLLGDSALYLCASSLSADLNYGYTFGSGTRLTVV.

In its sample, this clonotype was seen many times. The chain uses TRBV5-1 and TRBJ2-7; tentative D call: TRBD1 (7 bases). The germline V gene has CDR1 SGHRS and CDR2 YFSETQ. Trimming took off 4 bases at V and 1 base at J, with 15 bases between the two ends. The CDR3 is made up of 15 amino acids. CDR3 DNA sequence: TGCGCCAGCAGCCTTACGGCAGGGGGGTCCTACGAGCAGTACTTC. Amino acid sequence: CASSLTAGGSYEQYF.

The rearrangement joins TRBV2 to TRBJ2-5; 9 bases fit TRBD2. Trimming removed 6 bases from V and 5 bases from J; junction bases left unmatched: 7. The CDR3 is 14 amino acids. Germline V lookup: CDR1 SNHLY, CDR2 FYNNEI. The CDR3: CASSIAGVRETQYF. The CDR3 DNA is TGTGCCAGCAGCATAGCGGGAGTTAGGGAGACCCAGTACTTC.

There are a few counts of this clonotype. V and J are TRBV10-3 and TRBJ2-1; perhaps TRBD2 as D (7 bases). CDR1 and CDR2 from the germline V gene are ENHRY and SYGVKD. This CDR3 has 16 residues. V lost 0 bases and J 5 bases, leaving 14 bases between the germline ends. The DNA of the CDR3 is TGTGCCATCAGTGAGTCGTCGAGCGGGACACACAATGAGCAGTTCTTC. This translates into CAISESSSGTHNEQFF.

The rearrangement uses TRBV6-6 and TRBJ2-5, with D perhaps matching TRBD1 or TRBD2 (5 bases each). This CDR3 contains 16 residues. V was cut by 1 base and J by 0 bases, with 12 bases left in between. Germline CDR1 reads MNHNY; CDR2 reads SVGAGI (reference sequence). This chain's CDR3 is CASSYFRDANQETQYF. CDR3 sequence (DNA): TGTGCCAGCAGTTACTTCCGGGACGCCAACCAAGAGACCCAGTACTTC.

The V call is TRBV12-3 or TRBV12-4, the J call TRBJ2-7; no definite D call. V was pared by 6 bases and J by 1 base, with 13 bases between. This CDR3 contains 14 residues. The CDR3 DNA reads TGTGCCAGCAGAGGGTCAGGCGCGTCCTACGAGCAGTACTTC. Translation: CASRGSGASYEQYF.

This clonotype was detected a few times. The V gene is TRBV11-2, the J gene TRBJ2-2; D unresolved. This CDR3 spans 17 amino acids. V was pared by 3 bases and J by 1 base, with 15 bases between. Germline CDR1 is SGHAT and CDR2 is FQNNGV. In DNA form, the CDR3 reads TGTGCCAGCAGCTTTAGACGAGGCCCCATGAACACCGGGGAGCTGTTTTTT. Protein sequence: CASSFRRGPMNTGELFF.

This clonotype was recorded at least ten times. The rearrangement links TRBV20-1 to TRBJ2-1, with 14 bases identical to TRBD2. The CDR3 runs to 16 residues. CDR1 and CDR2 (germline): DFQATT, SNEGSKA (reference sequence). V lost 3 bases to trimming and J lost 4 bases; unmatched junction nucleotides: 5. Here the CDR3 DNA reads TGCAGTGCTAGGGGGGGACTAGCGGGGGATTACAATGAGCAGTTCTTC. The encoded protein is CSARGGLAGDYNEQFF.

The CDR3 here is CASSRTGFTYEQYF. In DNA form, the CDR3 reads TGTGCCAGCAGCCGAACAGGGTTCACCTACGAGCAGTACTTC. The genes are TRBV3-1 and TRBJ2-7; tentatively, D is TRBD1 (6 bases). V was pared by 4 bases and J by 2 bases, with 12 bases between. The germline V gene encodes CDR1 LGHDT and CDR2 YNNKEL (reference sequence). The CDR3 contains 14 residues.

The V gene is TRBV5-1, the J gene TRBJ1-2; TRBD1 is a possible D gene (6 bases). CDR1 and CDR2 from the germline V gene are SGHRS and YFSETQ. CDR3 length: 15 residues. Trimming left V 0 bases short and J 6 bases short, with 15 bases between. DNA for the CDR3: TGCGCCAGCAGCTTGGGTAGGGGGGCCGTCGATGGCTACACCTTC. This sequence encodes CASSLGRGAVDGYTF.

A few counts support this clonotype. V is TRBV5-1 and J is TRBJ2-4, with D unclear. Germline V gene data show CDR1 as SGHRS and CDR2 as YFSETQ. CDR3 length equals 14 residues. Trimming pared 1 base from V and 8 bases from J, leaving 13 bases between. CDR3 DNA: TGCGCCAGCAGCTTGATGATCGGAAGCGACATTCAGTACTTC. Amino acid sequence: CASSLMIGSDIQYF.

This clonotype has only a few counts. V gene TRBV6-5 combines with J gene TRBJ2-5; D not resolved. The germline gives CDR1 MNHEY, CDR2 SVGAGI. The CDR3 spans 14 residues. Trimming left V 9 bases short and J 1 base short, with 15 bases between. CDR3 sequence reads: CASKPPGSQETQYF. DNA of the CDR3: TGTGCCAGTAAACCGCCGGGCTCCCAAGAGACCCAGTACTTC.

This clonotype was counted between two and nine times. The chain couples TRBV7-2 to TRBJ2-5; D not certain. The DNA matches TRBJ2-1 better at its end, which makes the J call doubtful. In germline, CDR1 is SGHTA, CDR2 FQGNSA. The CDR3 runs to 14 residues. For the CDR3, the DNA is TGTGCCAGCAGCCCGAGGACGAGTAAAATGAGGCAGTTCTTC. It translates to CASSPRTSKMRQFF.

The chain links TRBV5-1 to TRBJ2-5, with TRBD2 matching over 11 bases. The J segment lost 5 bases and the V segment lost 4 bases, leaving 10 bases of the junction unmatched. From germline, CDR1 is SGHRS and CDR2 YFSETQ. The CDR3 totals 16 residues. The CDR3 is CASSPLTSGSRETQYF. The CDR3, as DNA: TGCGCCAGCAGCCCTCTAACTAGCGGGAGTAGGGAGACCCAGTACTTC. Full variable domain (outside the CDR3, taken from reference TRBV5-1 and TRBJ2-5): KAGVTQTPRYLIKTRGQQVTLSCSPISGHRSVSWYQQTPGQGLQFLFEYFSETQRNKGNFPGRFSGRQFSNSRSEMNVSTLELGDSALYLCASSPLTSGSRETQYFGPGTRLLVL.